This T cell receptor (beta chain) was obtained from a study of response to subunit inactivated influenza vaccine (dated by TCRdb to the late 2010s). Background on the whole study: To follow how T cells responded to a trivalent subunit inactivated influenza vaccine, the researchers relied on deep quantitative profiling of the T cell receptor repertoire.

This clonotype was picked up a small number of times. Its antigen remains unidentified. Base quality data are lacking; no much larger clone is found one base away. Library generation was performed with RT-PCR. Sequencer: Illumina HiSeq 2500. TCRdb trimmed the raw reads at Q25, called clones with MiXCR and kept productive beta chains. CDR3 protein duplicates are merged, each entry listing the most common genes and DNA. The sample table holds roughly 170,000 distinct CDR3 sequences, of which about 9.3% were seen once. About a tenth of the sample is in the top ten clones. Points the paper makes about the study in general: According to the authors, only a limited number of new T cells may be recruited by each seasonal influenza vaccination.

The CDR3, from cysteine to phenylalanine, totals 14 residues. Of all the DNA, just the CDR3 is kept, 42 bases in frame from base 1. V is reduced by 6 bases and J by 0 bases, leaving a spacing of 8 bases between them. The germline V gene sets CDR1 to SNHLY and CDR2 to FYNNEI. This specimen was non-naive T cells sorted from PBMCs, taken on the day of vaccination. In the paper's terms, the cell subset or site label means: memory T cell fraction. Recombination joined TRBV2 with TRBJ1-4; no confident D gene assignment can be made. The sequence came from a man aged 50-60 years who received an inactivated influenza vaccine. Donor details come from another sample of the same person, matched by shared clones. The bases are TGTGCCAGCAGAGTACAGACAACTAATGAAAAACTGTTTTTT. Protein translation: CASRVQTTNEKLFF.